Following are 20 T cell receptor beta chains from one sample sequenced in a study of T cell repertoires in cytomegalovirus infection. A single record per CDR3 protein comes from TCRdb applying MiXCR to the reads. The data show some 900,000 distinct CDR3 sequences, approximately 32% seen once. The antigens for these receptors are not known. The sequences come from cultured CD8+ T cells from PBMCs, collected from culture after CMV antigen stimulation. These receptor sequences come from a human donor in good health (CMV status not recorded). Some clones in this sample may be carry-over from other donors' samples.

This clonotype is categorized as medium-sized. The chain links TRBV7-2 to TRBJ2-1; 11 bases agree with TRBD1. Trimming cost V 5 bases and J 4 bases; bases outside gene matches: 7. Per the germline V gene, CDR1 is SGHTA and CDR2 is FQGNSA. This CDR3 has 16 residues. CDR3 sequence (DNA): TGTGCCAGCAGCAAGACCGGGACAGGGGGTTACAATGAGCAGTTCTTC. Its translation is CASSKTGTGGYNEQFF.

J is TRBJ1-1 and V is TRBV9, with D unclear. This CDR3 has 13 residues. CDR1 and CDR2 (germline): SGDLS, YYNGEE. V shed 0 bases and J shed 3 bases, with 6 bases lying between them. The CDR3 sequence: CASSVGPDTEAFF. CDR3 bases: TGTGCCAGCAGCGTAGGCCCGGACACTGAAGCTTTCTTT.

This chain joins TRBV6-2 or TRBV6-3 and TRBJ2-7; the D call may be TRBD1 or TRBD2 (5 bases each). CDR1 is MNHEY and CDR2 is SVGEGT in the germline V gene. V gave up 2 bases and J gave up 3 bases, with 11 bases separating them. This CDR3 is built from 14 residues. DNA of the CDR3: TGTGCCAGCAGTTACGGGGACGTGTACTACGAGCAGTACGTC. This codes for CASSYGDVYYEQYV.

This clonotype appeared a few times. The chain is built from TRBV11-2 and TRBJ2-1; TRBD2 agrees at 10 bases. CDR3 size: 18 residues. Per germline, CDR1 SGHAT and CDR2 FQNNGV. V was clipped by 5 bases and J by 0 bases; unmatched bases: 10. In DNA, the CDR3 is TGTGCCAGCAGCCGACCTGGTAGCGGGGGGAGCTCCTACAATGAGCAGTTCTTC. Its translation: CASSRPGSGGSSYNEQFF.

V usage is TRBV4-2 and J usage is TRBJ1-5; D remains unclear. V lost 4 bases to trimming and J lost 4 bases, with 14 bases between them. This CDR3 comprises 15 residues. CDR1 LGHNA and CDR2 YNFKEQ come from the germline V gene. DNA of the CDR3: TGTGCCAGCAGCCCATCAACCGCGGGGAATCAGCCCCAGCATTTT. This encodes CASSPSTAGNQPQHF.

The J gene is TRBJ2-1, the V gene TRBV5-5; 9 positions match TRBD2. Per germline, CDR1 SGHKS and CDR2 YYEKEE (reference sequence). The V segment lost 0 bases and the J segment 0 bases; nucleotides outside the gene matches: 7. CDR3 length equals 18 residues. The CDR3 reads CASSLEPLAGSSYNEQFF. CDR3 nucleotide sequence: TGTGCCAGCAGCTTGGAGCCCCTAGCGGGGAGCTCCTACAATGAGCAGTTCTTC.

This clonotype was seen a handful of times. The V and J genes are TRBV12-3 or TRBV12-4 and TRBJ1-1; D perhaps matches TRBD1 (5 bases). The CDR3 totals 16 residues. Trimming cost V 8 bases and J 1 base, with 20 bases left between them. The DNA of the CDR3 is TGTGCCAGCGGACCTCCGCAGGGCCGAAGGAACACTGAAGCTTTCTTT. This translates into CASGPPQGRRNTEAFF.

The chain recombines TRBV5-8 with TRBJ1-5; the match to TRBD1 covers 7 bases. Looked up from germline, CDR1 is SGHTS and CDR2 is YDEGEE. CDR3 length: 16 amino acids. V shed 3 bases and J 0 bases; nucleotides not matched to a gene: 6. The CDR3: CASSSRDSPSNQPQHF. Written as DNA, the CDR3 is TGTGCCAGCAGCTCCCGGGACAGTCCTAGCAATCAGCCCCAGCATTTT.

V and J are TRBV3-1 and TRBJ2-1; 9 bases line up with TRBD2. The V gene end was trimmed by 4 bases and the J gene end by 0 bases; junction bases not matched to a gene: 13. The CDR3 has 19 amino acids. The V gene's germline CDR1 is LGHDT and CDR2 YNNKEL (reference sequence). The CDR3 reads CASSPAKLAGDLSYNEQFF. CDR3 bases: TGTGCCAGCAGCCCCGCTAAGTTAGCGGGGGACCTCTCCTACAATGAGCAGTTCTTC.

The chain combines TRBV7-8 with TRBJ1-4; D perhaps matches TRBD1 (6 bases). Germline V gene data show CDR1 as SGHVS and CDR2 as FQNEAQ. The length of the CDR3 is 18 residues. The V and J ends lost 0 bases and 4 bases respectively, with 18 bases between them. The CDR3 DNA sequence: TGTGCCAGCAGCTTAGCGAAAGGGGGGGGGGCTGATAATGAAAAACTGTTTTTT. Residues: CASSLAKGGGADNEKLFF.

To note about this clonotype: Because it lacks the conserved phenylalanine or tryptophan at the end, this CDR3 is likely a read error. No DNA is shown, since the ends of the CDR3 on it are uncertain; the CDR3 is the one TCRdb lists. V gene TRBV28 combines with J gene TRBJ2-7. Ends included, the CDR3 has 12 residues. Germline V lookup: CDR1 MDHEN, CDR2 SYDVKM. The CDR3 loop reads CASSSRMGALRS.

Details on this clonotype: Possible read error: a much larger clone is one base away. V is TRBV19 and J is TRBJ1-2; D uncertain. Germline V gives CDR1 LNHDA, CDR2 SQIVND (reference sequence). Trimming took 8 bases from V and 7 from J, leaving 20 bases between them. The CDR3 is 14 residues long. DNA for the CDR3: TGTGCCAGTCAGGCTGTCGGAGACGGTTTTGGCTACACCTTC. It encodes CASQAVGDGFGYTF.

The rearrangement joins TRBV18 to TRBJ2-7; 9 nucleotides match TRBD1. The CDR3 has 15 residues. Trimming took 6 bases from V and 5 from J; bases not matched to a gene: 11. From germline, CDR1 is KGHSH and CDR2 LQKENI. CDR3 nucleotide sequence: TGTGCCAGCTCTGCCCCGGGACAGGGTATCAACGAGCAGTACGTC. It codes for CASSAPGQGINEQYV.

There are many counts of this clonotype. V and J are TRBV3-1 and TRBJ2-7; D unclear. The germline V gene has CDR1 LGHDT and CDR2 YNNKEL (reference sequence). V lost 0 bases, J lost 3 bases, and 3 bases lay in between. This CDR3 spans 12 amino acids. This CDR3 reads CASSQDSYEQYF. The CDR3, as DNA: TGTGCCAGCAGCCAAGATAGCTACGAGCAGTACTTC.

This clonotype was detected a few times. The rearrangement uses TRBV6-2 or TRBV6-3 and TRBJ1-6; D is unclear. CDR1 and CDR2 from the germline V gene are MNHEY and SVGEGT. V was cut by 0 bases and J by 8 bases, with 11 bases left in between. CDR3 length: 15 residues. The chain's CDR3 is CASSYSNGRDSPLHF. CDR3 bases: TGTGCCAGCAGTTACTCGAATGGGAGGGATTCACCCCTCCACTTT.

CDR3 in amino acids: CASSYGTGSLYEQYF. In DNA form, the CDR3 reads TGTGCCAGCAGTTACGGGACAGGGTCACTCTACGAGCAGTACTTC. The chain joins TRBV6-6 to TRBJ2-7; TRBD1 agrees at 9 bases. This CDR3 is 15 amino acids long. Per germline, CDR1 MNHNY and CDR2 SVGAGI (reference sequence). V was pared by 2 bases and J by 3 bases, with 5 bases of the junction left unmatched.

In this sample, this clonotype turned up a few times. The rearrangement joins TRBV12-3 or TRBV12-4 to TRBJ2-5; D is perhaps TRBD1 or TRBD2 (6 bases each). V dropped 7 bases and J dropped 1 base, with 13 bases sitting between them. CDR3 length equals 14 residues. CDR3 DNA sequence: TGTGCCAGCATACTAGGGGGGTTCCAAGAGACCCAGTACTTC. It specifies CASILGGFQETQYF.

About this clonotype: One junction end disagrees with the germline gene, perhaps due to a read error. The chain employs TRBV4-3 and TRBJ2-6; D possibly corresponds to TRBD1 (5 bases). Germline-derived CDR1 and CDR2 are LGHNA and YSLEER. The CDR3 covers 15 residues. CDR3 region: CTSSPRDSGANVLTF. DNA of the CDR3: TGCACCAGCAGCCCCAGGGATTCTGGGGCCAACGTCCTGACTTTC.

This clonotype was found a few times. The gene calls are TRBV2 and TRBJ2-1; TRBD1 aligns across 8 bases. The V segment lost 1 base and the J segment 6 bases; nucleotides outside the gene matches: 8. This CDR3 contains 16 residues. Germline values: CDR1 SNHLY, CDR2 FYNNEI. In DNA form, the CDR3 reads TGTGCCAGCAGTGAAGGAACAGGGGGGTTCTCCAATGAGCAGTTCTTC. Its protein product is CASSEGTGGFSNEQFF.

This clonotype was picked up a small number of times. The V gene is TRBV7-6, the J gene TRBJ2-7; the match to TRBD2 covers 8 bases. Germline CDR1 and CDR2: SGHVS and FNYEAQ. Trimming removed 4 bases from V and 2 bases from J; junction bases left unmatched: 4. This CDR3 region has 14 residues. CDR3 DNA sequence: TGTGCCAGCAGCTCCCGGGAGGGTACCTACGAGCAGTACGTC. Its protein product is CASSSREGTYEQYV.